The clone carrying this T cell receptor (beta chain) was recorded many times. Its antigen is still unknown. One junction end does not reproduce the germline sequence, and a read error may be involved. This sample was included in a study of T cell repertoires in cytomegalovirus infection. Overall study context: Matching HLA type and CMV infection were both indicated by public TCR beta signatures. The study's findings and limits: The study found HLA-C-restricted CMV-specific TCR beta clonotypes dominating the ex vivo response. Adding up the frequency of public TCR beta families identified people who carried CMV plus the relevant HLA.

Via MiXCR, TCRdb re-called the reads, giving one row per CDR3 protein. The table has roughly 320,000 distinct CDR3 sequences, more than 8% seen once. The origin of this receptor is a human donor in good health (CMV status not recorded). Some clones in this sample may be carry-over from other donors' samples. The sequencing input was PBMCs.

The CDR3 region is CASSLVVLLAGEVPF. CDR3 DNA sequence: TGTGCCAGCAGCCTAGTAGTTCTCCTGGCCGGCGAGGTCCCCTTC. The V gene is TRBV7-2, the J gene TRBJ1-2; D remains unclear. CDR1 is SGHTA, CDR2 FQGNSA, per germline. The CDR3 loop spans 15 amino acids.